A single T cell receptor (beta chain) is shown here with its context. This sample was taken from a study of T cell changes during pregnancy in multiple sclerosis. Produced via immunoSEQ multiplex PCR; TCRdb's table is partial and in-frame only. The sample has tens of thousands of clones; around 94% are singletons. The CDR3 loop spans 14 amino acids. V was trimmed by 1 base and J by 4 bases, leaving 11 bases between them. Germline CDR1 and CDR2: SGHTA and FQGNSA. The chain employs TRBV7-2 and TRBJ2-7; the D gene is possibly TRBD2 (5 bases). This material consisted of peripheral blood, taken in the third trimester of pregnancy. The sequence was obtained from a female donor in good health, enrolled as a control in a pregnancy study. For the CDR3, the DNA is TGTGCCAGCAGCTTAGGTCTAGCTCCGTACGAGCAGTACTTC. The encoded protein is CASSLGLAPYEQYF.